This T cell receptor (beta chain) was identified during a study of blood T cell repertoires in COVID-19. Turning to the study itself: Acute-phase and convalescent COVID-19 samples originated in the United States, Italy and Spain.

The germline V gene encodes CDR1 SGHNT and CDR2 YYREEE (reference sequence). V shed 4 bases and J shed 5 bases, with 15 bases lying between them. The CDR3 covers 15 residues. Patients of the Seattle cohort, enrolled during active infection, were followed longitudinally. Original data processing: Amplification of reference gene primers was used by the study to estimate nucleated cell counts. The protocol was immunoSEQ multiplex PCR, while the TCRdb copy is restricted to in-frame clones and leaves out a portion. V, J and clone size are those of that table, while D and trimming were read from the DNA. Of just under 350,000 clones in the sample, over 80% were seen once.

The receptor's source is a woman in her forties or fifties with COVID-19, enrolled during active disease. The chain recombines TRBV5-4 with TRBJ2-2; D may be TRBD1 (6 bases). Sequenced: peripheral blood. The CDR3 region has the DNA TGTGCCAGCAGCAAGGGACAAAGGGAGACCGGGGAGCTGTTTTTT. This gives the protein CASSKGQRETGELFF.